The sequence of this TCR beta chain was determined in a study of neoadjuvant nivolumab and ipilimumab in lung cancer. Study findings and constraints: Only two of four nivolumab-treated tumors gained richness and clonality by surgery.

Comments on this clone: Its specificity is not known.

The table came from immunoSEQ multiplex PCR; TCRdb's copy has only in-frame clones and leaves some out. The data show under 35,000 clones, 75% to 95% seen once. The CDR3 spans 15 residues. Germline V gives CDR1 MNHNS, CDR2 SASEGT. The V gene lost 2 bases and the J gene lost 7 bases, with 17 bases spanning the gap. The sequence derives from an adult with non-small cell lung cancer. The chain combines TRBV6-1 with TRBJ1-2; D remains ambiguous. This specimen was peripheral blood, taken after neoadjuvant nivolumab, alone or with ipilimumab, at or shortly before surgery. The CDR3 is CASSESLYSSGGYTF. The CDR3 nucleotides are TGTGCCAGCAGTGAATCGTTATACAGTAGCGGTGGCTACACCTTC.